This TCR beta chain was sequenced in a study of CD4 T cell repertoires in COVID-19. Study information: After 9 to 11 days of IL-2 expansion, CFSE-low cells were relabeled and restimulated with other coronavirus spikes.

Findings and caveats of the study: Suggested intraclonal diversification: top SARS-CoV-2-reactive clonotypes appeared in two or three memory subsets. SARS-CoV and/or HKU1 spike cultures shared between about 6.5 and 27% of SARS-CoV-2 clonotypes.

Worth noting for this clone: Antigen: not known. Other DNA sequences of this sample code for an identical CDR3.

These memory T cells were uncultured and sequenced directly after ex vivo isolation. V lost 6 bases, J lost 10 bases, and 13 bases lay in between. The CDR3 is 13 amino acids. Germline CDR1 LGHNT, CDR2 FRNRAP. Profiled with immunoSEQ multiplex PCR; TCRdb holds only in-frame clones, not every one. This table has fewer than 30,000 clones, roughly 92% appearing once. The clonotype was recovered from a human donor who had COVID-19. This chain joins TRBV12-5 and TRBJ1-6, with D perhaps matching TRBD1 (5 bases). Sequenced here: circulating follicular helper CD4+ T cells (cTfh) from blood, sampled before the COVID-19 pandemic. The CDR3 DNA is TGTGCTAGTGGGCAGGGAATTTGGTCACCCCTCCACTTT. Encoded protein: CASGQGIWSPLHF.